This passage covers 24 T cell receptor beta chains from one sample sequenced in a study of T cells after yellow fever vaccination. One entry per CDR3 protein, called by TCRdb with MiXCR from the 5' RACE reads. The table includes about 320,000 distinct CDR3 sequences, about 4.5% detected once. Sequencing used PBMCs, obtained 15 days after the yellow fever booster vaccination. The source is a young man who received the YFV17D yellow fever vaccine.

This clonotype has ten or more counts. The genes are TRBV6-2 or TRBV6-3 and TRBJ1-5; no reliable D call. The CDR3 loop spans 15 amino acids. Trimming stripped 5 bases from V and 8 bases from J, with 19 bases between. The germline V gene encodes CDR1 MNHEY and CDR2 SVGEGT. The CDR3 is CASSPPRPSPKPQHF. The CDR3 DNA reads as TGTGCCAGCAGTCCTCCGAGGCCCTCCCCTAAGCCCCAGCATTTT.

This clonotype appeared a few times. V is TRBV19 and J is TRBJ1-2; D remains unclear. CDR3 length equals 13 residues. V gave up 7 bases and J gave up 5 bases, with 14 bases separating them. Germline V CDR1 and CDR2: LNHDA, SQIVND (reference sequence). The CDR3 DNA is TGTGCCAGTAAGAACGCTCTTGGGTATGGCTACACCTTC. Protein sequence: CASKNALGYGYTF.

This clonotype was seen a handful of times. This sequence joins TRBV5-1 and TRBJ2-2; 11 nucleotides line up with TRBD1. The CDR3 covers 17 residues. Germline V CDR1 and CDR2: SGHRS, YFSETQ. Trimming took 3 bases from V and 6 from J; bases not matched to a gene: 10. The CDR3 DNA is TGCGCCAGCAGCTCAGACAACCGGGACAGGGGGTCCGGGGAGCTGTTTTTT. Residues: CASSSDNRDRGSGELFF.

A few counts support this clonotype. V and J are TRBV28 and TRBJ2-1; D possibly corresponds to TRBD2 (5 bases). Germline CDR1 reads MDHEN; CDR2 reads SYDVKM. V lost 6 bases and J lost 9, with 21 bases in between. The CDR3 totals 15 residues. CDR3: CASSLQARVGGEQFF. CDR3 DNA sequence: TGTGCCAGCAGCCTTCAAGCGCGGGTAGGAGGTGAGCAGTTCTTC.

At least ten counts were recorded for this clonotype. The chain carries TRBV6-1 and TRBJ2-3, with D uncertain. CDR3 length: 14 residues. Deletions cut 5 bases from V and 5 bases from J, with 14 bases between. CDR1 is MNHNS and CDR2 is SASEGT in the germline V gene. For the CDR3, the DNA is TGTGCCAGCAGTAACGACAAGGTTGTAGATACGCAGTATTTT. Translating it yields CASSNDKVVDTQYF.

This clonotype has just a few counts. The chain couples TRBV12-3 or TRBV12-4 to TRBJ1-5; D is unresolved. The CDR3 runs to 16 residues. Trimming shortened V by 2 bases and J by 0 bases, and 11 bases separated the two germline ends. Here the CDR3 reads CASSLRREDSNQPQHF. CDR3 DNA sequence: TGTGCCAGCAGTTTAAGGCGTGAGGATAGCAATCAGCCCCAGCATTTT.

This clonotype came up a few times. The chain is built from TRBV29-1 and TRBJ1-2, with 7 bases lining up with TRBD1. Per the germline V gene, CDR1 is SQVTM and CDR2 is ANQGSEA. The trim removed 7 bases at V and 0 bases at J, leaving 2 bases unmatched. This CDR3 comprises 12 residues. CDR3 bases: TGCAGCGGGGGGACAGCTAACTATGGCTACACCTTC. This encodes CSGGTANYGYTF.

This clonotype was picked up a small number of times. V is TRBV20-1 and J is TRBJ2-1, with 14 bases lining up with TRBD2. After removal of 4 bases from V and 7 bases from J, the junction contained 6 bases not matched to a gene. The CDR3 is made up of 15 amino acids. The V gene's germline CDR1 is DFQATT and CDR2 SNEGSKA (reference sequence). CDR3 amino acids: CSAKVTSGGANEQFF. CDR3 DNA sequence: TGCAGTGCTAAAGTGACTAGCGGGGGGGCGAATGAGCAGTTCTTC.

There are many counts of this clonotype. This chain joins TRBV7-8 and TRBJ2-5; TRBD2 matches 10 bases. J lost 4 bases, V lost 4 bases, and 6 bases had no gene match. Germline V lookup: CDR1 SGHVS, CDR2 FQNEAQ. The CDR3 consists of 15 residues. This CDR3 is CASSSERGGRETQYF. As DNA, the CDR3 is TGTGCCAGCAGCTCCGAGCGGGGGGGTAGAGAGACCCAGTACTTC.

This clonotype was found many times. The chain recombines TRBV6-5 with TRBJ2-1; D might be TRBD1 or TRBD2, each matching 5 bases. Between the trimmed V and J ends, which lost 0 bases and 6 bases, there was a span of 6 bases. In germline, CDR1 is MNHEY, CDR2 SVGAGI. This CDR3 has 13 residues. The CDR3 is CASSYSGANEQFF. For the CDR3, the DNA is TGTGCCAGCAGTTACTCCGGGGCCAATGAGCAGTTCTTC.

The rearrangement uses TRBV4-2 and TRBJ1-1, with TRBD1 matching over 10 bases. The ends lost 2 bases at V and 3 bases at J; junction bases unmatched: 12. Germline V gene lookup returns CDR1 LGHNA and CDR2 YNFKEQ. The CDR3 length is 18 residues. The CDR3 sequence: CASSQPQGQGRRDTEAFF. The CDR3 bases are TGTGCCAGCAGCCAACCTCAGGGACAGGGGCGCCGGGACACTGAAGCTTTCTTT.

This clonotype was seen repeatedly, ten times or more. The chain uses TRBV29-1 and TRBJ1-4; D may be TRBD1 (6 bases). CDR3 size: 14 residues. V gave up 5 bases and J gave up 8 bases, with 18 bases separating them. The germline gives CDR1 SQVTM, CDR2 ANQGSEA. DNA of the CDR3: TGCAGCGTTAGACAGCCCACAGGGAACGAAAAACTGTTTTTT. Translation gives CSVRQPTGNEKLFF.

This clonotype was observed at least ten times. CDR3 protein: CASSYFQGGNSPLHF. The CDR3 coding sequence is TGTGCCAGCAGTTACTTTCAGGGTGGTAATTCACCCCTCCACTTT. The rearrangement uses TRBV6-5 and TRBJ1-6, with a tentative D call TRBD1 (5 bases). The V gene's germline CDR1 is MNHEY and CDR2 SVGAGI. Trimming removed 1 base from V and 6 bases from J, with 10 bases in between. The CDR3 extends over 15 amino acids.

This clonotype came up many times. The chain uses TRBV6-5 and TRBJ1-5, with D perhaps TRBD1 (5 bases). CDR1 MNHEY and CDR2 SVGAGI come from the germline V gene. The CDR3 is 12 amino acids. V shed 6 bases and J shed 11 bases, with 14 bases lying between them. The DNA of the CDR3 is TGTGCCAGCAGAGATCAGGGAGGGACCCAGCATTTT. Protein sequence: CASRDQGGTQHF.

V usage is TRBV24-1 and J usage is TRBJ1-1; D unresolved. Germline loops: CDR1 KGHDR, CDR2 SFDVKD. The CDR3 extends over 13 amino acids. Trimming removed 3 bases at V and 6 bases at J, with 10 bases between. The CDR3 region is CATSDSRAAEAFF. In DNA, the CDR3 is TGTGCCACCAGTGATAGCCGGGCGGCTGAAGCTTTCTTT.

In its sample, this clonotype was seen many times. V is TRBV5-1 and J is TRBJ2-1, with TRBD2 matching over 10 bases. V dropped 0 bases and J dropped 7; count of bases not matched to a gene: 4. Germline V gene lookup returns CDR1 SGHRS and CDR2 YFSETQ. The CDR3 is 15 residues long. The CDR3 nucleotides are TGCGCCAGCAGCTTGGGCCTAGCGGGGGAGAATGAGCAGTTCTTC. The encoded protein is CASSLGLAGENEQFF.

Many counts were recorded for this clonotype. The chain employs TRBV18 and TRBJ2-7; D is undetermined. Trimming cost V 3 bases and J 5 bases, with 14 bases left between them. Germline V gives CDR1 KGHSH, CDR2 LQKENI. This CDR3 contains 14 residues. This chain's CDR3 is CASSPGLVSDEQYV. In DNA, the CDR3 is TGTGCCAGCTCACCGGGATTAGTCTCTGACGAGCAGTACGTC.

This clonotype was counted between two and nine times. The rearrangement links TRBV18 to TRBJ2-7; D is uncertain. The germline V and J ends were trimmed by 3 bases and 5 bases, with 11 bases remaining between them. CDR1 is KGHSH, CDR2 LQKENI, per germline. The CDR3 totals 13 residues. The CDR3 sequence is CASSPYDQHEQYV. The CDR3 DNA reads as TGTGCCAGCTCACCCTACGATCAACACGAGCAGTACGTC.

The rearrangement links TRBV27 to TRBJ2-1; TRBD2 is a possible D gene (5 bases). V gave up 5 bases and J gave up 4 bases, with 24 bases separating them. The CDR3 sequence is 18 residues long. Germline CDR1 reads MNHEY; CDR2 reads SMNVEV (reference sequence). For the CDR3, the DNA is TGTGCCAGCAGTCTTTTTAAAGGACTGGGGAAAGGTTACAATGAGCAGTTCTTC. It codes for CASSLFKGLGKGYNEQFF.

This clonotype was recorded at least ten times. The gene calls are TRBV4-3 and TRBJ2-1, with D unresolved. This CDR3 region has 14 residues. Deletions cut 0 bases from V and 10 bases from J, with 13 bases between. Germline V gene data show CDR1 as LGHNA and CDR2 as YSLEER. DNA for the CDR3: TGCGCCAGCAGCCAAGACTGGCGAGCTCGGGAGCAGTTCTTC. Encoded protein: CASSQDWRAREQFF.

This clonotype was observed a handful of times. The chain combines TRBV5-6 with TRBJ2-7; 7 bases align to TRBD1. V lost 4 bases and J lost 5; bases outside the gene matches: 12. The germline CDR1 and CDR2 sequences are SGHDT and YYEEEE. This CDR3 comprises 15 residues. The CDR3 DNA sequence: TGTGCCAGCAGCCCGGTACAGGGGAATTTTGACGAGCAGTACTTC. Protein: CASSPVQGNFDEQYF. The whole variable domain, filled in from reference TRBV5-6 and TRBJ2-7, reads DAGVTQSPTHLIKTRGQQVTLRCSPKSGHDTVSWYQQALGQGPQFIFQYYEEEERQRGNFPDRFSGHQFPNYSSELNVNALLLGDSALYLCASSPVQGNFDEQYFGPGTRLTVT.

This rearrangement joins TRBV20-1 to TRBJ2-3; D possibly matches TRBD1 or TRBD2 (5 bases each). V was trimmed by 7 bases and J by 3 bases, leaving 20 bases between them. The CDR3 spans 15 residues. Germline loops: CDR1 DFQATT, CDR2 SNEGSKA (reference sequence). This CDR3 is CSVRPGTSSTDTQYF. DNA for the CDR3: TGCAGTGTTCGACCCGGGACCTCGAGTACAGATACGCAGTATTTT.

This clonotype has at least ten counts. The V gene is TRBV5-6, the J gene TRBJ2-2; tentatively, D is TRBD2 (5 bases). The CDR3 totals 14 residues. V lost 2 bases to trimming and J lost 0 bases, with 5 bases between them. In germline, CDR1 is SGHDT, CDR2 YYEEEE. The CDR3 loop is CASSFGANTGELFF. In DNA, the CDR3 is TGTGCCAGCAGCTTCGGGGCGAACACCGGGGAGCTGTTTTTT.

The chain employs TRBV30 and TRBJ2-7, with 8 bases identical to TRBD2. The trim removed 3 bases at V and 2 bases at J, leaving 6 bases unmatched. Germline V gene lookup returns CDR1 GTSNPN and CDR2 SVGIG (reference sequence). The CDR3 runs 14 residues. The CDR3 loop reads CAWRSRGGPYEQYF. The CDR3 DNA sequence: TGTGCCTGGAGGTCCCGGGGGGGCCCCTACGAGCAGTACTTC.